A single sample gave rise to the 13 T cell receptor beta chains below, sequenced in a study of cytomegalovirus exposure and HLA in healthy donors. Amplification used 60 Vbeta primers and 13 Jbeta primers. Produced via immunoSEQ multiplex PCR; TCRdb's table is partial and in-frame only. The table has 170,000 or so clones, 75% to 85% seen once. Material for sequencing was PBMCs. Receptors were obtained from a man aged 30-40 years in good health and CMV-seropositive.

The V and J genes are TRBV4-3 and TRBJ2-7; D gene uncertain. This CDR3 has 13 residues. V was cut by 0 bases and J by 4 bases, with 7 bases left in between. CDR1 LGHNA and CDR2 YSLEER come from the germline V gene. The CDR3 bases are TGCGCCAGCAGCCAAGATACAAGTTACGAGCAGTACTTC. Amino acid sequence: CASSQDTSYEQYF.

V and J are TRBV18 and TRBJ2-7; no definite D call. Germline-derived CDR1 and CDR2 are KGHSH and LQKENI. V was trimmed by 3 bases and J by 3 bases, leaving 18 bases between them. The CDR3 is made up of 16 amino acids. The CDR3 sequence: CASSPPASLGNYEQYF. The CDR3 bases are TGTGCCAGCTCACCTCCCGCTAGTTTGGGTAACTACGAGCAGTACTTC.

V and J are TRBV19 and TRBJ1-5, with unresolved D. The CDR3 is made up of 15 amino acids. The germline V and J ends were trimmed by 3 bases and 0 bases, with 9 bases remaining between them. CDR1 LNHDA and CDR2 SQIVND come from the germline V gene (reference sequence). CDR3 nucleotides: TGTGCCAGTAGTATTATACTTGATAGCAATCAGCCCCAGCATTTT. This sequence encodes CASSIILDSNQPQHF. Combining the CDR3 with reference TRBV19 and TRBJ1-5 gives the whole variable domain DGGITQSPKYLFRKEGQNVTLSCEQNLNHDAMYWYRQDPGQGLRLIYYSQIVNDFQKGDIAEGYSVSREKKESFPLTVTSAQKNPTAFYLCASSIILDSNQPQHFGDGTRLSIL.

The chain couples TRBV19 to TRBJ2-7; 10 nucleotides align to TRBD2. Germline V gives CDR1 LNHDA, CDR2 SQIVND (reference sequence). V trimming: 3 bases; J trimming: 2 bases; junction bases outside the gene matches: 10. This CDR3 is built from 17 residues. CDR3 protein: CASSIRPVTSGPYEQYF. The CDR3 DNA reads TGTGCCAGTAGTATTCGGCCCGTGACTAGCGGGCCCTACGAGCAGTACTTC.

The genes are TRBV4-2 and TRBJ1-3; perhaps TRBD1 as D (6 bases). The CDR3 has 15 residues. V lost 4 bases and J lost 0, with 10 bases in between. The germline V gene has CDR1 LGHNA and CDR2 YNFKEQ. CDR3 DNA: TGTGCCAGCAGCCTGCTAGGGGGCTCTGGAAACACCATATATTTT. It translates to CASSLLGGSGNTIYF.

The genes are TRBV18 and TRBJ2-7; 14 bases map to TRBD2. The CDR3 consists of 17 residues. In germline, CDR1 is KGHSH, CDR2 LQKENI. Losses at the gene ends were 0 bases for V and 5 bases for J; bases not matched to a gene: 6. The CDR3 nucleotides are TGTGCCAGCTCACCACCCGGACTAGCGGGAGGTCAACACGAGCAGTACTTC. Encoded protein: CASSPPGLAGGQHEQYF.

The sample holds a few counts of this clone. This sequence joins TRBV7-9 and TRBJ1-1; TRBD1 is a possible D gene (5 bases). The CDR3 extends over 14 amino acids. The V end was cut by 4 bases, the J end by 11 bases, with 20 bases between. Germline assignment: CDR1 SEHNR and CDR2 FQNEAQ (reference sequence). The CDR3 sequence is CASSSGAGNPRAFF. The CDR3 DNA follows: TGTGCCAGCAGCTCTGGGGCGGGGAACCCTCGGGCTTTCTTT.

The chain uses TRBV9 and TRBJ1-2; D is perhaps TRBD1 (5 bases). V lost 1 base and J lost 7, with 11 bases in between. CDR1 and CDR2 (germline): SGDLS, YYNGEE. CDR3 length: 13 amino acids. The CDR3 DNA is TGTGCCAGCAGCGTACCTATAAGGGGTGGCTACACCTTC. Translated, it gives CASSVPIRGGYTF.

This clone appeared a few times. This chain joins TRBV19 and TRBJ2-5, with D tentatively TRBD2 (6 bases). Trimming shortened V by 6 bases and J by 0 bases, and 17 bases separated the two germline ends. Germline lookup yields CDR1 LNHDA and CDR2 SQIVND (reference sequence). This CDR3 spans 16 amino acids. The CDR3 coding sequence is TGTGCCAGTAGAGGTGGACTAACAGCGGACCAAGAGACCCAGTACTTC. Protein product: CASRGGLTADQETQYF.

This clone was found many times. This sequence joins TRBV7-8 and TRBJ2-1; D is undetermined. CDR3 length: 12 residues. Trimming removed 2 bases at V and 9 bases at J, with 8 bases between. Germline V gene lookup returns CDR1 SGHVS and CDR2 FQNEAQ. CDR3 region: CASSLKSGEQFF. DNA of the CDR3: TGTGCCAGCAGCTTAAAATCCGGTGAGCAGTTCTTC.

The V call is TRBV29-1, the J call TRBJ2-7, with D possibly TRBD1 on 5 matching bases. V lost 4 bases and J 13 bases, leaving 23 bases between the germline ends. The CDR3 totals 13 residues. Germline CDR1 reads SQVTM; CDR2 reads ANQGSEA. In DNA form, the CDR3 reads TGCAGCGTTGTTGTTGGTCAGTCAGGGCGGCGTTACTTC. Its translation is CSVVVGQSGRRYF.

The chain is built from TRBV29-1 and TRBJ2-7, with D tentatively TRBD1 (6 bases). Trimming took 4 bases from V and 3 from J, leaving 13 bases between them. The CDR3 runs 13 residues. Germline-derived CDR1 and CDR2 are SQVTM and ANQGSEA. The CDR3 region has the DNA TGCAGCGTTGCGACAGGCGACCTCTACGAGCAGTACTTC. This sequence encodes CSVATGDLYEQYF.

This clone has a single count. V and J are TRBV5-6 and TRBJ2-5; TRBD2 is a possible D gene (6 bases). V gave up 4 bases and J gave up 5 bases, with 12 bases separating them. Germline assignment: CDR1 SGHDT and CDR2 YYEEEE. CDR3 size: 13 residues. In nucleotides, the CDR3 is TGTGCCAGCAGCCAGGGTGGGAGGGAGACCCAGTACTTC. It encodes CASSQGGRETQYF.